This TCR beta chain was documented in a study of T cell responses to AZD1222 COVID-19 vaccine. Study conclusions and caveats: Clonal diversity was possibly underestimated; the donors were predominantly white British and more often female. A reported finding is that nearly half of spike-specific TCRs target unmutated variant regions.

A remark on this clone: The antigen is not known.

TCRdb's copy holds only in-frame clones and misses some; the assay was immunoSEQ multiplex PCR. The table records about 78,000 clones, over 75% of them present only once. The TCR comes from an adult in good health. Sequencing used peripheral blood, obtained on day 0 of MenACWY control vaccination.

CDR3 coding DNA: TGTGCCATTTCTCAGGGACTAGCGGGGACAGATACGCAGTATTTT. Translating it yields CAISQGLAGTDTQYF. The chain uses TRBV10-3 and TRBJ2-3, with TRBD2 matching over 13 bases. Germline CDR1 and CDR2: ENHRY and SYGVKD. V was clipped by 9 bases and J by 3 bases; unmatched bases: 6. This CDR3 contains 15 residues.